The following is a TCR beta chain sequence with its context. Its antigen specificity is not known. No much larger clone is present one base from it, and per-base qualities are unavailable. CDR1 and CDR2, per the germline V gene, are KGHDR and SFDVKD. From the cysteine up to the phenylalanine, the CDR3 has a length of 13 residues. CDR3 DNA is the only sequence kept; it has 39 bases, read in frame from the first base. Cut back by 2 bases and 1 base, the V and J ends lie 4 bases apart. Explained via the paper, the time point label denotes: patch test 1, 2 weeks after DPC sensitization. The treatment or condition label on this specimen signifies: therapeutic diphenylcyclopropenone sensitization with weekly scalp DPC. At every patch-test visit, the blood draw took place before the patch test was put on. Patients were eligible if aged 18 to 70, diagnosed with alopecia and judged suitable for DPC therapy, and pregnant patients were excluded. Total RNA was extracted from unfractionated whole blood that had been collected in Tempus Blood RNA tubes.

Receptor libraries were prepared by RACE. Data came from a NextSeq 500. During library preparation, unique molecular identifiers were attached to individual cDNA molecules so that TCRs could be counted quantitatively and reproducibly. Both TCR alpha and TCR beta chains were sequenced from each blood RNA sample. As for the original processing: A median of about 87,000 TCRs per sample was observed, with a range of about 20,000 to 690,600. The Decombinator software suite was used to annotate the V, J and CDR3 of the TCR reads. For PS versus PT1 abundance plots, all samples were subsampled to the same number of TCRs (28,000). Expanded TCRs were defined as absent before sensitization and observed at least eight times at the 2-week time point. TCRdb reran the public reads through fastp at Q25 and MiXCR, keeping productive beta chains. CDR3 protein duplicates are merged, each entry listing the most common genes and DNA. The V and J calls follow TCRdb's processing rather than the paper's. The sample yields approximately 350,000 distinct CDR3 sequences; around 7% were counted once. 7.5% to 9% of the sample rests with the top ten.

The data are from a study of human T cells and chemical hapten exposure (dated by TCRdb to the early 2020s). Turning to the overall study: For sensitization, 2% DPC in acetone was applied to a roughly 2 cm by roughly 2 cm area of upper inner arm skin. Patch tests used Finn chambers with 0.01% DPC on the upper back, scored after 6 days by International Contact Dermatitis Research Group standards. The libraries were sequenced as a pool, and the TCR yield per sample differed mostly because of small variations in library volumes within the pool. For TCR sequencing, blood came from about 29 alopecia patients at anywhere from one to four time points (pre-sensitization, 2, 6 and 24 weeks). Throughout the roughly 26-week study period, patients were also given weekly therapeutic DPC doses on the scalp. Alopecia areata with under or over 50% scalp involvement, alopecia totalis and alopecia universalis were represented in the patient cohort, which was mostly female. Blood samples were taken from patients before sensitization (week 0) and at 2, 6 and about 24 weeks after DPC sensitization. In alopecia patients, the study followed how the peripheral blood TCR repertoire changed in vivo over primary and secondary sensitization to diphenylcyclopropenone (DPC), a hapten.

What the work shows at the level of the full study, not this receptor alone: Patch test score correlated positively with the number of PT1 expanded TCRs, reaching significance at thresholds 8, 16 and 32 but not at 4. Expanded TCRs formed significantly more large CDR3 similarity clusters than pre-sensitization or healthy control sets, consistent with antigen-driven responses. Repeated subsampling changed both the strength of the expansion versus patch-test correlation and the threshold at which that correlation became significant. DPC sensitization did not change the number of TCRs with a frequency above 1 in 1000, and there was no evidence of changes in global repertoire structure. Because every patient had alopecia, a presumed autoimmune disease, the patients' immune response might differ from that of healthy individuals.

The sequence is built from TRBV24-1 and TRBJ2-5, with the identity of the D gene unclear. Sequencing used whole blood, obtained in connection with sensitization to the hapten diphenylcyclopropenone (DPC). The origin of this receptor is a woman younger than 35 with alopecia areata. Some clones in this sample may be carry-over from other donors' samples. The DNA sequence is TGTGCCACCAGTGATTGGGCCCAAGAGACCCAGTACTTC. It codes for CATSDWAQETQYF.